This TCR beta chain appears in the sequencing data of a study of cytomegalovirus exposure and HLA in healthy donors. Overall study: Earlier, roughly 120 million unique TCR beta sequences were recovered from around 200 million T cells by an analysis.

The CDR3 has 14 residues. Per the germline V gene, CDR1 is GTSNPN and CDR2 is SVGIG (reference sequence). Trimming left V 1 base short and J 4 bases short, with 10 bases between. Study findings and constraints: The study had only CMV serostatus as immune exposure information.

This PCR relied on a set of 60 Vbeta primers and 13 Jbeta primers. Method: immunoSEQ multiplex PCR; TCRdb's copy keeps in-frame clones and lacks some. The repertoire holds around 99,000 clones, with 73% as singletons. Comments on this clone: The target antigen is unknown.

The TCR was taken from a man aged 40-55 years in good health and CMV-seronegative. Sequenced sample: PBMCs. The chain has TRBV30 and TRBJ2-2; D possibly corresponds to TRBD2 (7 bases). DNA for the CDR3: TGTGCCTGGAGTGGGGGGGGCCCCACCGGGGAGCTGTTTTTT. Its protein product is CAWSGGGPTGELFF.